Described below is a single T cell receptor beta chain sequence and its context. Its target is unknown. The DNA is omitted, as the CDR3 cannot be located on it reliably, and the CDR3 follows TCRdb's listing. This sample is part of a study of cytomegalovirus exposure and HLA in healthy donors. Study observations and caveats: Among TCR beta chains, those listed as cytomegalovirus-associated numbered around 160. Differences between HLA loci emerged in a later analysis of TCR association rates, with DRB1 most and HLA-C fewest.

Counting both end residues, the CDR3 totals 16 amino acids. Use of 60 Vbeta and 13 Jbeta primers characterized the PCR. Only in-frame clones appear in the TCRdb table, and some are missing; sequencing was by immunoSEQ multiplex PCR. Here the sample spans 100,000 to 150,000 clones, approximately 61% being singletons. The sequence was collected from a man in his thirties or forties in good health and CMV-seropositive. This rearrangement joins TRBV21-1 to TRBJ1-5. TRBV21-1 is a pseudogene. Sequencing was carried out using PBMCs. The CDR3 reads CASSRGVGRGNQPQHF.